This paragraph covers one TCR beta chain sequence. Its target is unknown. The V and J ends lost 3 bases and 7 bases, in that order; junction bases with no gene match: 12. The germline V gene has CDR1 MDHEN and CDR2 SYDVKM. The CDR3 has 16 amino acids. The sample belongs to a study of T cell responses to AZD1222 COVID-19 vaccine. Overall study findings and caveats: When two AZD1222 doses had been given, Spike-specific TCR breadth and depth rose. White British ancestry dominated among donors, who included more females, and clonal diversity was possibly underestimated. No repertoire was sampled before or during the peak T cell response, only after it.

Profiled with immunoSEQ multiplex PCR; TCRdb holds only in-frame clones, not every one. The sample lists 200,000 to 250,000 clones; about 95% were seen once. This receptor was identified in an adult who received the MenACWY meningococcal vaccine as a control. This chain connects TRBV28 to TRBJ1-5; 7 bases align to TRBD1. The source material was peripheral blood, sampled 28 days after the second dose of the MenACWY control vaccine. For the CDR3, the DNA is TGTGCCAGCAGTTTGGGATCATTCAGGGGGGACCAGCCCCAGCATTTT. The encoded protein is CASSLGSFRGDQPQHF.